This TCR beta chain was identified in a study of T cell responses to AZD1222 COVID-19 vaccine (dated by TCRdb to the early 2020s). Regarding the research as a whole: A total of roughly 240 trial participants underwent TCR sequencing, of whom about 210 received two doses of AZD1222 and about 25 received two doses of the MenACWY control vaccine. Trial participants were enrolled by age into 18-55, 56-69 and 70-plus year subgroups, with approximately 150, 30 and 60 TCR-sequenced participants respectively. General findings and caveats noted by the study authors: The whole spike protein was spanned by vaccine-associated CD4 TCRs, and dominant responses were seen in regions 160-218 and 743-854. Nearly half of unique spike-specific TCRs reportedly recognized epitopes outside regions mutated in the B.1.351 and B.1.1.7 variants. Participants were mostly white British, with more females than males. The authors suggested clonal diversity may have been underestimated. Because no samples from the day 14 peak response were available, repertoires could be characterized only after the peak T cell response. Only five to seven AZD1222 recipients were SARS-CoV-2 seropositive at baseline, limiting conclusions about previously exposed vaccinees. In the small 56-69-year group, the increase in depth fell short of significance, most likely because of low power. After two AZD1222 doses, spike-specific TCR breadth and depth were significantly higher than at day 0 and than in MenACWY recipients.

The CDR3 regions of human TCRbeta chains were analyzed by immunosequencing. The authors' pipeline ran thus. Repertoire TCRs were matched against a reference library of SARS-CoV-2-specific TCRs generated with the MIRA antigen-specificity platform. Breadth was defined as the fraction of unique TCRs that were SARS-CoV-2-associated, and depth was defined as the fraction of total T cells that were SARS-CoV-2-associated. Using the MIRA data, every spike-specific TCR was mapped to the spike region that the TCR reacted to and assigned to either a CD4 or a CD8 class. Log10-transformed breadth and depth values were compared by one-way ANOVA with Sidak's multiple comparisons tests. Imported from immuneACCESS, the table was reduced by TCRdb to in-frame sequences with V and J called. These copies leave out some clones; in studies compared against another copy, an unresolved V gene accounts for under half, and the cause of the remainder is not known. V and J calls and clone size are copied from that table; D and trimming were computed from the DNA. This sample gives tens of thousands of clones in total; around 90% of them show up just once. Roughly 5% of the sample rests with the top ten.

In this sample, this clone turned up a few times. This clone's antigen is unknown. No qualities accompany the bases; no much larger clone lies one base away. This specimen's time point label, interpreted: baseline before first vaccination. The sample's treatment or condition label is to be understood as: meningococcal conjugate vaccine given as trial control. Vaccinee samples were obtained from the UK trials COV001 and COV002, which included a single-blind randomized controlled phase 2/3 trial of AZD1222 (ChAdOx1 nCoV-19) in healthy adults. For TCRbeta chain sequencing, PBMC samples from trial participants were taken at day 0 and at day 28 after the second dose. CDR1 and CDR2 are read off the germline V gene as SGHTA and FQGNSA. The CDR3 holds 13 amino acids from the cysteine to the phenylalanine. Only the CDR3 DNA stays, 39 bases, in frame from base 1. V is reduced by 1 base and J by 8 bases, leaving a spacing of 11 bases between them.

The chain is encoded by TRBV7-2 joined to TRBJ1-2; the D gene remains uncertain. Sequencing used peripheral blood, obtained on day 0 of MenACWY control vaccination. The receptor comes from an adult in good health. The DNA sequence follows: TGTGCCAGCAGCTTAGAAGGAGCGGTGGGCTACACCTTC. It specifies CASSLEGAVGYTF.